The clone carrying this TCR beta chain was recorded a few times. Its matching antigen is unknown. All donors were healthy Caucasians. This sample is part of a study of identical twins. Study-wide results and limits: A lower insertion count was a feature of abundant cord blood beta clonotypes, with no such feature in memory repertoires. Excess sharing by twins proved weaker in beta out-of-frame sequences.

The V and J ends lost 2 bases and 15 bases, in that order; junction bases with no gene match: 8. This CDR3 has 13 amino acids. CDR1 and CDR2 from the germline V gene are MNHNY and SVGAGI (reference sequence). Template switching added a universal primer binding site, and final cDNA carried unique molecular identifiers. Using its own MiXCR run on the 5' RACE reads, TCRdb lists one record per CDR3 protein. The table includes 1.5 million to 2 million distinct CDR3 sequences, 25% to 35% detected once. The receptor's source is a newborn girl in good health. The chain recombines TRBV6-6 with TRBJ2-1, with TRBD1 matching 9 bases. Sequenced input: cord blood. For the CDR3, the DNA is TGTGCCAGCAGTTACACAACTGACAGGGGGAGGTTCTTC. Its protein is CASSYTTDRGRFF.